Listed below are T cell receptor beta chains from one sample, sequenced in a study of T-cell memory formation after mild COVID-19. TCRdb reprocessed the 5' RACE reads via MiXCR and lists one record per CDR3 protein. The sample carries 390,000 or so distinct CDR3 sequences, roughly 15% recorded once. Sequencing was performed on PBMCs or a T cell subset sorted from them (not recorded which). All receptors come from a man aged 18 to 29 who had mild COVID-19 (a few samples of this study predate the infection). Cell type and time point are not known. The CDR3 runs from the conserved cysteine through the conserved F or W. The D gene is left open where the match is weak. Not all rows give a size; the values are once, few, many and, for expanded clones, a class.

d_call	v_call	j_call	clone_size	cdr3_aa	cdr3_nt
.	TRBV6-2/TRBV6-3	TRBJ1-1	.	CASSPHRAPEAFF	TGTGCCAGCAGTCCTCACAGGGCCCCTGAAGCTTTCTTT
.	TRBV7-8	TRBJ2-7	.	CASSAGGTRIYEQYF	TGTGCCAGCAGCGCCGGCGGGACCCGTATTTACGAGCAGTACTTC
.	TRBV12-5	TRBJ2-2	.	CASGLVLGESKNTGELFF	TGTGCTAGTGGTTTGGTACTCGGGGAAAGTAAGAACACCGGGGAGCTGTTTTTT
.	TRBV7-3	TRBJ2-2	few	CASSLPQGTGELFF	TGTGCCAGCAGCTTACCACAGGGTACCGGGGAGCTGTTTTTT
TRBD2	TRBV12-3/TRBV12-4	TRBJ2-1	.	CASSQRRTSVDEQFF	TGTGCCAGCAGCCAAAGGCGGACTAGCGTCGATGAGCAGTTCTTC
TRBD2	TRBV7-9	TRBJ2-7	.	CASSYPGTSGGSYEQYF	TGTGCCAGCAGCTACCCCGGGACTAGCGGGGGTTCCTACGAGCAGTACTTC
TRBD1	TRBV7-3	TRBJ1-2	.	CASSATGVGYTF	TGTGCCAGCAGCGCCACAGGGGTTGGCTACACCTTC
TRBD1	TRBV7-8	TRBJ2-7	.	CASSLWTGVAEQYF	TGTGCCAGCAGCTTATGGACAGGGGTGGCCGAGCAGTACTTC
.	TRBV11-1	TRBJ2-7	.	CASSFGRVGEQYF	TGTGCCAGCAGCTTTGGCAGGGTAGGAGAGCAGTACTTC
.	TRBV3-1	TRBJ2-7	few	CASSQRKGGTYEQYF	TGTGCCAGCAGCCAACGCAAGGGAGGAACCTACGAGCAGTACTTC
.	TRBV12-3/TRBV12-4	TRBJ2-1	few	CASSLYRVNEQFF	TGTGCCAGCAGTTTATATCGGGTCAATGAGCAGTTCTTC
.	TRBV24-1	TRBJ2-2	few	CATSDLGGIGTGELFF	TGTGCCACCAGTGATTTGGGAGGGATCGGCACCGGGGAGCTGTTTTTT
.	TRBV29-1	TRBJ2-2	many	CSVLDSFGIAGELFF	TGCAGCGTATTAGACTCTTTTGGGATTGCCGGGGAGCTGTTTTTT
.	TRBV19	TRBJ1-5	.	CASCDPGNQPQHF	TGTGCCAGTTGTGACCCCGGCAATCAGCCCCAGCATTTT